The text below deals with one T cell receptor beta chain. What it binds is not known. The protocol was immunoSEQ multiplex PCR, while the TCRdb copy is restricted to in-frame clones and leaves out a portion. The repertoire holds some 97,000 clones, about 91% seen once, with around 2.7% in the top ten. These data come from a study of siplizumab effects on memory and regulatory T cells. Study-wide findings and caveats: Most alloreactive clones went unmapped to unstimulated subsets; only a minor fraction mapped. Suppressive activity of Tregs proliferating in siplizumab cultures remained unconfirmed. Alloreactive sequences whose origin lay in unstimulated CD4+ memory cells were significantly reduced by siplizumab. Siplizumab gave mappable alloreactive CD4+ clones an average Treg-derived fraction of under 70%, against over 25% in controls.

V was clipped by 5 bases and J by 5 bases; unmatched bases: 5. This CDR3 is 15 amino acids long. The germline V gene encodes CDR1 MDHEN and CDR2 SYDVKM. Sequenced: CD4+ T cells sorted from blood. The J gene is TRBJ2-5, the V gene TRBV28; 13 bases align to TRBD2. The receptor was isolated from a human donor in good health. Some clones in this sample may be carry-over from other donors' samples. CDR3 coding DNA: TGTGCCAGCAGTAAACTAGCGGGAGGGAGTGAGACCCAGTACTTC. Its protein is CASSKLAGGSETQYF.